Below are 21 T cell receptor beta chains sequenced from a single sample in a study of early T cells in non-severe SARS-CoV-2 infection. TCRdb analysed the 5' RACE reads with MiXCR anew, one entry per CDR3 protein. The profile shows approximately 32,000 distinct CDR3 sequences, 5% to 6.5% of them singletons. The sample was whole blood. Every receptor here comes from an adult who was a healthcare worker with PCR-confirmed SARS-CoV-2 infection or an uninfected control (not recorded which).

This clonotype was observed at least ten times. The CDR3 DNA reads TGCGCCAGCAGCCTTGGTGCGGGAACATCCTACAATGAGCAGTTCTTC. The encoded protein is CASSLGAGTSYNEQFF. V usage is TRBV5-1 and J usage is TRBJ2-1; D is possibly TRBD2 (6 bases). Germline CDR1 reads SGHRS; CDR2 reads YFSETQ. V was pared by 4 bases and J by 1 base, with 15 bases between. CDR3 length equals 16 residues.

This clonotype appeared a few times. A read error is possible here, since a much larger clone lies one base away. The chain joins TRBV29-1 to TRBJ2-3; D is unclear. The CDR3 sequence is 12 residues long. Germline loops: CDR1 SQVTM, CDR2 ANQGSEA. V gave up 3 bases and J gave up 3 bases, with 7 bases separating them. As DNA, the CDR3 is TGCAGCGTTGAGGATGAAACAGATACGCAGTATTTT. It is translated as CSVEDETDTQYF.

Many counts were recorded for this clonotype. This rearrangement joins TRBV7-2 to TRBJ1-1; maybe TRBD1 (5 bases). The CDR3 covers 15 residues. The ends were cut back, 3 bases at V and 4 bases at J, with 15 bases in the middle. Germline-derived CDR1 and CDR2 are SGHTA and FQGNSA. CDR3 bases: TGTGCCAGCAGCTTTGATGGGGGGGACGGCACTGAAGCTTTCTTT. Translation: CASSFDGGDGTEAFF.

The chain is built from TRBV9 and TRBJ2-4; tentatively, D is TRBD1 or TRBD2 (5 bases each). The V gene lost 4 bases and the J gene lost 1 base, with 12 bases spanning the gap. Germline assignment: CDR1 SGDLS and CDR2 YYNGEE. The CDR3 extends over 15 amino acids. CDR3 coding DNA: TGTGCCAGCAGCTCCAGAGGGGTGGCCAAAAACATTCAGTACTTC. Translating it yields CASSSRGVAKNIQYF.

This clonotype showed up many times. The V call is TRBV4-3, the J call TRBJ1-1, with D perhaps matching TRBD1 (5 bases). V gave up 3 bases and J gave up 4 bases, with 12 bases separating them. The V gene's germline CDR1 is LGHNA and CDR2 YSLEER. CDR3 length equals 14 residues. The CDR3 DNA is TGCGCCAGCAGCCAGGCGGGGGAGGGCACTGAAGCTTTCTTT. It yields the protein CASSQAGEGTEAFF.

By share of the sample, this clonotype is medium-sized. The rearrangement uses TRBV10-3 and TRBJ1-2; no clear D. Germline CDR1 is ENHRY and CDR2 is SYGVKD. Trimming removed 11 bases from V and 5 bases from J, with 18 bases in between. There are 13 residues in the CDR3. For the CDR3, the DNA is TGTGCCGTCAAAGAGGGTGCTGGATATGGCTACACCTTC. This sequence encodes CAVKEGAGYGYTF.

This clonotype showed up many times. The rearrangement links TRBV9 to TRBJ2-3; possible D gene TRBD2, 5 bases. V lost 0 bases and J 4 bases, leaving 15 bases between the germline ends. Germline V gene lookup returns CDR1 SGDLS and CDR2 YYNGEE. This CDR3 is 16 amino acids long. CDR3 residues: CASSVVDSDVPDTQYF. The DNA of the CDR3 is TGTGCCAGCAGCGTAGTCGATAGCGACGTCCCAGATACGCAGTATTTT.

This clonotype has a count of ten or more. The V gene is TRBV29-1, the J gene TRBJ2-1; D possibly corresponds to TRBD1 (6 bases). V was clipped by 6 bases and J by 4 bases, with 13 bases between them. The germline V gene encodes CDR1 SQVTM and CDR2 ANQGSEA. This CDR3 is 13 amino acids long. CDR3 nucleotides: TGCAGCGTCCTGGACAGTTTGTACAATGAGCAGTTCTTC. Protein product: CSVLDSLYNEQFF.

The sample holds many counts of this clonotype. The chain combines TRBV2 with TRBJ2-1; the D call may be TRBD1 or TRBD2 (5 bases each). Germline V gene lookup returns CDR1 SNHLY and CDR2 FYNNEI. The V end was cut by 4 bases, the J end by 6 bases, with 22 bases between. The CDR3 consists of 17 residues. For the CDR3, the DNA is TGTGCCAGCAGTGGTTGGGGGAGCGGTTTCATGTCCAATGAGCAGTTCTTC. Amino acid sequence: CASSGWGSGFMSNEQFF.

This clonotype showed up many times. This chain uses TRBV11-2 with TRBJ2-1; TRBD2 matches 8 bases. The CDR3 is made up of 16 amino acids. V lost 5 bases and J lost 0; bases outside the gene matches: 6. Germline V gene data show CDR1 as SGHAT and CDR2 as FQNNGV. DNA of the CDR3: TGTGCCAGCAGCCCCGGCGGGAGGTTCTCCTACAATGAGCAGTTCTTC. Protein product: CASSPGGRFSYNEQFF.

This chain connects TRBV7-2 to TRBJ1-3; TRBD1 aligns across 8 bases. Looked up from germline, CDR1 is SGHTA and CDR2 is FQGNSA. This CDR3 is 16 amino acids long. With V trimmed by 2 bases and J by 0 bases, 3 bases remained unmatched. CDR3 amino acids: CASSLKGTGSGNTIYF. DNA of the CDR3: TGTGCCAGCAGCTTAAAAGGGACAGGCTCTGGAAACACCATATATTTT. Complete variable domain (other parts from reference TRBV7-2 and TRBJ1-3): GAGVSQSPSNKVTEKGKDVELRCDPISGHTALYWYRQSLGQGLEFLIYFQGNSAPDKSGLPSDRFSAERTGGSVSTLTIQRTQQEDSAVYLCASSLKGTGSGNTIYFGEGSWLTVV.

This chain uses TRBV5-4 with TRBJ2-2, with 10 nucleotides matching TRBD2. Germline trimming cut 0 bases from V and 7 bases from J; bases unmatched to any gene: 6. The CDR3 totals 16 residues. Germline V lookup: CDR1 SGHNT, CDR2 YYREEE (reference sequence). The CDR3 region is CASSLVASGSVGELFF. CDR3 coding DNA: TGTGCCAGCAGCTTGGTCGCTAGCGGGAGCGTCGGGGAGCTGTTTTTT. The full variable domain, rest sourced from reference TRBV5-4 and TRBJ2-2, is ETGVTQSPTHLIKTRGQQVTLRCSSQSGHNTVSWYQQALGQGPQFIFQYYREEENGRGNFPPRFSGLQFPNYSSELNVNALELDDSALYLCASSLVASGSVGELFFGEGSRLTVL.

This clonotype was detected ten times or more. J is TRBJ2-3 and V is TRBV13; 11 positions agree with TRBD1. Germline CDR1 is PRHDT and CDR2 is FYEKMQ (reference sequence). J was trimmed by 2 bases and V by 3 bases; bases with no gene match: 4. The CDR3 contains 16 residues. Here the CDR3 reads CASSFGQGASTDTQYF. The CDR3 DNA reads TGTGCCAGCAGCTTCGGACAGGGGGCTTCCACAGATACGCAGTATTTT.

The chain is built from TRBV6-6 and TRBJ2-7, with a possible D match to TRBD1 (6 bases). The ends were cut back, 6 bases at V and 0 bases at J, with 18 bases in the middle. Germline V gene data show CDR1 as MNHNY and CDR2 as SVGAGI (reference sequence). The CDR3 totals 16 residues. The CDR3 region has the DNA TGTGCCAGCAGGCCGCCGGGACAACCCAGCTCCTACGAGCAGTACTTC. Translated, it gives CASRPPGQPSSYEQYF.

The table lists this clonotype with many counts. This chain connects TRBV28 to TRBJ2-5; no reliable D call. The CDR3 is 15 amino acids. Germline CDR1 is MDHEN and CDR2 is SYDVKM. The ends were cut back, 2 bases at V and 2 bases at J, with 12 bases in the middle. DNA for the CDR3: TGTGCCAGCAGTTTACGGCGGATACTGCAAGAGACCCAGTACTTC. Translation gives CASSLRRILQETQYF.

This clonotype was counted ten times or more. The V gene is TRBV6-7, the J gene TRBJ2-1; the match to TRBD2 covers 8 bases. TRBV6-7 is an ORF; its function is uncertain. The V gene end was trimmed by 0 bases and the J gene end by 2 bases; junction bases not matched to a gene: 6. This CDR3 has 17 amino acids. CDR3 sequence: CASSYSPELAAYNEQFF. Here the CDR3 DNA reads TGTGCCAGCAGTTACTCACCCGAACTAGCGGCCTACAATGAGCAGTTCTTC.

In this sample, this clonotype turned up many times. CDR3 coding DNA: TGTGCCAGCAGTTATGGGACAGGGGGCTATGGCTACACCTTC. It translates to CASSYGTGGYGYTF. The J gene is TRBJ1-2, the V gene TRBV12-3 or TRBV12-4; 11 bases align to TRBD1. This CDR3 is 14 amino acids long. J was trimmed by 4 bases and V by 4 bases; bases with no gene match: 2.

In its sample, this clonotype was seen many times. J is TRBJ2-7 and V is TRBV2; 7 bases map to TRBD2. CDR3 length equals 14 residues. The germline gives CDR1 SNHLY, CDR2 FYNNEI. The ends lost 4 bases at V and 1 base at J; junction bases unmatched: 4. The CDR3 DNA reads TGTGCCAGCAGTGTTGGCGGGGGTTCCTACGAGCAGTACTTC. As protein: CASSVGGGSYEQYF.

The gene calls are TRBV2 and TRBJ2-7; 9 bases agree with TRBD1. V shed 6 bases, J shed 5 bases, and the junction held 5 bases outside the gene matches. This CDR3 is built from 13 residues. Looked up from germline, CDR1 is SNHLY and CDR2 is FYNNEI. CDR3 nucleotide sequence: TGTGCCAGCAGGGGGACAGGGTCTGACGAGCAGTACTTC. Its translation: CASRGTGSDEQYF.

The sample holds many counts of this clonotype. The chain is built from TRBV9 and TRBJ2-1, with 8 bases matching TRBD2. Looked up from germline, CDR1 is SGDLS and CDR2 is YYNGEE. This CDR3 spans 15 amino acids. J lost 7 bases, V lost 0 bases, and 6 bases had no gene match. In DNA form, the CDR3 reads TGTGCCAGCAGCGTAGGACTAGCGCCCATGAATGAGCAGTTCTTC. This codes for CASSVGLAPMNEQFF.

This clonotype was detected ten times or more. V gene TRBV7-9 combines with J gene TRBJ1-4, with a possible D match to TRBD1 (5 bases). Germline loops: CDR1 SEHNR, CDR2 FQNEAQ (reference sequence). The CDR3 is 16 amino acids. V lost 3 bases to trimming and J lost 5 bases, with 16 bases between them. The CDR3 region has the DNA TGTGCCAGCAGCTTGGGGGACGCAGGTGGAAATGAAAAACTGTTTTTT. Translating it yields CASSLGDAGGNEKLFF.